One and the same sample provided the 24 T cell receptor beta chains below, sequenced in a study of blood T cell repertoires in COVID-19. Sequencing used immunoSEQ multiplex PCR; TCRdb keeps in-frame clones, though not all of them. The table has about 73,000 clones, 70% to 85% seen once; the top ten hold about 3.9%. The specimen sequenced was peripheral blood. These receptors all come from a woman in her fifties or sixties with acute or convalescent COVID-19.

The V and J genes are TRBV5-1 and TRBJ2-7, with 10 bases matching TRBD2. The CDR3 is 15 amino acids. Per the germline V gene, CDR1 is SGHRS and CDR2 is YFSETQ. With V trimmed by 3 bases and J by 0 bases, 3 bases remained unmatched. The CDR3 DNA follows: TGCGCCAGCAGCTGGACTAGCGGAAACTCCTACGAGCAGTACTTC. Amino acids: CASSWTSGNSYEQYF.

The chain uses TRBV27 and TRBJ2-1; 7 nucleotides line up with TRBD2. CDR1 and CDR2 from the germline V gene are MNHEY and SMNVEV (reference sequence). The CDR3 extends over 16 amino acids. V lost 6 bases to trimming and J lost 0 bases; unmatched junction nucleotides: 8. CDR3 region: CASSPRAGSSYNEQFF. In nucleotides, the CDR3 is TGTGCCAGCAGCCCCCGAGCGGGAAGCTCCTACAATGAGCAGTTCTTC.

This clone is a singleton in its sample. V gene TRBV10-1 combines with J gene TRBJ2-7; 7 bases match TRBD2. Trimming cost V 5 bases and J 3 bases; bases outside gene matches: 1. This CDR3 region has 12 residues. The germline gives CDR1 WNHNN, CDR2 SYGVQD (reference sequence). In nucleotides, the CDR3 is TGCGCCAGCAGTACTAGCGACTACGAGCAGTACTTC. Its protein is CASSTSDYEQYF.

This clone was detected a few times. The genes are TRBV5-4 and TRBJ2-5, with 9 positions matching TRBD1. After removal of 3 bases from V and 2 bases from J, the junction contained 5 bases not matched to a gene. The CDR3 sequence is 15 residues long. Germline assignment: CDR1 SGHNT and CDR2 YYREEE (reference sequence). CDR3 nucleotides: TGTGCCAGCAGCTCACCGGGACAGGGACAAGAGACCCAGTACTTC. This codes for CASSSPGQGQETQYF.

The V gene is TRBV19, the J gene TRBJ1-2; 8 nucleotides match TRBD1. The germline CDR1 and CDR2 sequences are LNHDA and SQIVND (reference sequence). Trimming cost V 3 bases and J 6 bases; bases outside gene matches: 9. The CDR3 loop spans 15 amino acids. CDR3 sequence reads: CASSIAQGVADGYTF. The CDR3 nucleotides are TGTGCCAGTAGTATTGCACAGGGGGTGGCGGATGGCTACACCTTC. Full variable domain (remainder filled in from reference TRBV19 and TRBJ1-2): DGGITQSPKYLFRKEGQNVTLSCEQNLNHDAMYWYRQDPGQGLRLIYYSQIVNDFQKGDIAEGYSVSREKKESFPLTVTSAQKNPTAFYLCASSIAQGVADGYTFGSGTRLTVV.

The chain couples TRBV9 to TRBJ2-7; D is ambiguous. Germline V gene lookup returns CDR1 SGDLS and CDR2 YYNGEE. The CDR3 loop spans 15 amino acids. V was shortened by 4 bases and J by 4 bases, with 18 bases between the two germline ends. The CDR3 DNA follows: TGTGCCAGCAGCCGGTACGACACAGTTCAGTACGAGCAGTACTTC. Amino acid sequence: CASSRYDTVQYEQYF.

The rearrangement uses TRBV27 and TRBJ2-5, with a tentative D call TRBD2 (6 bases). Trimming removed 4 bases at V and 2 bases at J, with 17 bases between. This CDR3 region has 16 residues. Germline V gene sequence: CDR1 MNHEY, CDR2 SMNVEV (reference sequence). The CDR3 is CASSSRVGSFQETQYF. CDR3 sequence (DNA): TGTGCCAGCAGTTCAAGGGTCGGGAGCTTTCAAGAGACCCAGTACTTC.

V and J are TRBV19 and TRBJ2-2; D possibly corresponds to TRBD1 (8 bases). The CDR3 is 15 residues long. V lost 7 bases, J lost 7 bases, and 19 bases lay in between. Per the germline V gene, CDR1 is LNHDA and CDR2 is SQIVND (reference sequence). CDR3 sequence reads: CASTQQGGANGELFF. The CDR3 DNA follows: TGTGCCAGTACCCAACAGGGGGGGGCCAACGGGGAGCTGTTTTTT.

J is TRBJ2-5 and V is TRBV10-3; maybe TRBD1 (6 bases). Per the germline V gene, CDR1 is ENHRY and CDR2 is SYGVKD. Trimming took 0 bases from V and 2 from J, leaving 13 bases between them. The length of the CDR3 is 16 residues. In DNA, the CDR3 is TGTGCCATCAGTGAGTCGTCCGGGACACAACAAGAGACCCAGTACTTC. It is translated as CAISESSGTQQETQYF.

V usage is TRBV7-8 and J usage is TRBJ2-5, with 14 bases fitting TRBD2. Germline V gives CDR1 SGHVS, CDR2 FQNEAQ. The CDR3 sequence is 16 residues long. Losses at the gene ends were 1 base for V and 11 bases for J; bases not matched to a gene: 9. The DNA for the CDR3 is TGTGCCAGCAGCTTAGGAAGGACTAGCGGGAGGAATTGGCAGTACTTC. Amino acids: CASSLGRTSGRNWQYF.

The chain links TRBV24-1 to TRBJ2-1; D might be TRBD1 (6 bases). Trimming removed 7 bases at V and 3 bases at J, with 9 bases between. This CDR3 is 13 amino acids long. Looked up from germline, CDR1 is KGHDR and CDR2 is SFDVKD. For the CDR3, the DNA is TGTGCCACCAGCAGGGGTGGCTACAATGAGCAGTTCTTC. Its protein is CATSRGGYNEQFF.

The rearrangement uses TRBV24-1 and TRBJ2-1; no reliable D call. V dropped 7 bases and J dropped 4 bases, with 16 bases sitting between them. CDR1 KGHDR and CDR2 SFDVKD come from the germline V gene. This CDR3 has 15 amino acids. The CDR3: CATSRGSPKYNEQFF. The CDR3 DNA reads as TGTGCCACCAGCAGAGGATCACCGAAATACAATGAGCAGTTCTTC.

This clone occurred a few times. The chain joins TRBV3-1 (or the pseudogene TRBV3-2) to TRBJ2-2, with D perhaps TRBD2 (6 bases). From germline, CDR1 is LGHDT and CDR2 YNNKEL (reference sequence). The CDR3 has 15 residues. Deletions cut 0 bases from V and 5 bases from J, with 10 bases between. The CDR3 sequence is CASSQDGGSTGELFF. Written as DNA, the CDR3 is TGTGCCAGCAGCCAAGATGGGGGGAGTACCGGGGAGCTGTTTTTT.

This chain connects TRBV6-5 to TRBJ1-4; 7 nucleotides line up with TRBD1. V trimming: 2 bases; J trimming: 9 bases; junction bases outside the gene matches: 3. Per the germline V gene, CDR1 is MNHEY and CDR2 is SVGAGI. CDR3 size: 13 residues. CDR3 nucleotide sequence: TGTGCCAGCAGTTACGGACAGGCTAAAAAACTGTTTTTT. Its translation is CASSYGQAKKLFF.

The chain is built from TRBV5-6 and TRBJ2-6; the D gene is possibly TRBD1 (5 bases). Germline V gene lookup returns CDR1 SGHDT and CDR2 YYEEEE. The length of the CDR3 is 18 residues. The ends were cut back, 0 bases at V and 0 bases at J, with 13 bases in the middle. CDR3 coding DNA: TGTGCCAGCAGCTTGGGGGTTCGGACAAGCTCTGGGGCCAACGTCCTGACTTTC. It yields the protein CASSLGVRTSSGANVLTF.

The rearrangement joins TRBV11-3 to TRBJ2-1, with TRBD1 as a possible D gene (5 bases). Per germline, CDR1 SGHNT and CDR2 YENEEA. This CDR3 has 17 residues. Trimming shortened V by 7 bases and J by 0 bases, and 19 bases separated the two germline ends. CDR3 in amino acids: CASTLTTVLRSYNEQFF. CDR3 DNA: TGTGCCAGCACCTTGACGACAGTTCTCCGCTCCTACAATGAGCAGTTCTTC. Based on the CDR3 plus reference TRBV11-3 and TRBJ2-1, the full variable domain is EAGVVQSPRYKIIEKKQPVAFWCNPISGHNTLYWYLQNLGQGPELLIRYENEEAVDDSQLPKDRFSAERLKGVDSTLKIQPAELGDSAVYLCASTLTTVLRSYNEQFFGPGTRLTVL.

The chain combines TRBV18 with TRBJ1-4; D is possibly TRBD1 (5 bases). Trimming stripped 6 bases from V and 10 bases from J, with 15 bases between. The CDR3 length is 13 residues. Germline loops: CDR1 KGHSH, CDR2 LQKENI. CDR3 amino acids: CASSNRTGGKLFF. The CDR3 nucleotides are TGTGCCAGCTCGAACAGGACGGGAGGAAAACTGTTTTTT.

This clone was seen just once. The chain couples TRBV30 to TRBJ1-4; D uncertain. V lost 3 bases and J 3 bases, leaving 14 bases between the germline ends. The V gene's germline CDR1 is GTSNPN and CDR2 SVGIG (reference sequence). The CDR3 sequence is 15 residues long. In DNA, the CDR3 is TGTGCCTGGAGGACCCCAGGTCCCGCTAATGAAAAACTGTTTTTT. This gives the protein CAWRTPGPANEKLFF.

This chain joins TRBV3-1 (or the pseudogene TRBV3-2) and TRBJ1-1, with 8 bases identical to TRBD1. The CDR3 is 14 amino acids. Germline CDR1 and CDR2: LGHDT and YNNKEL (reference sequence). Unmatched junction bases numbered 7, after V lost 5 bases and J lost 5 bases. The CDR3 DNA sequence: TGTGCCAGCAGCGACAGGGGCAGGGAGACTGAAGCTTTCTTT. This translates into CASSDRGRETEAFF.

This clone turned up a few times. The rearrangement uses TRBV30 and TRBJ2-2; 10 bases agree with TRBD1. This CDR3 has 16 residues. CDR1 GTSNPN and CDR2 SVGIG come from the germline V gene (reference sequence). Germline trimming cut 4 bases from V and 5 bases from J; bases unmatched to any gene: 10. CDR3 residues: CAWKLKDRGKTGELFF. CDR3 nucleotide sequence: TGTGCCTGGAAACTCAAGGACAGGGGGAAAACCGGGGAGCTGTTTTTT.

V usage is TRBV18 and J usage is TRBJ2-5; perhaps TRBD2 as D (6 bases). V lost 4 bases, J lost 2 bases, and 11 bases lay in between. The CDR3 totals 14 residues. The germline V gene has CDR1 KGHSH and CDR2 LQKENI. CDR3 amino acids: CASSLTSKQETQYF. The CDR3 nucleotides read TGTGCCAGCTCACTTACTAGCAAACAAGAGACCCAGTACTTC.

The chain joins TRBV5-5 to TRBJ1-5; the match to TRBD1 covers 10 bases. CDR3 size: 16 residues. Trimming removed 4 bases from V and 3 bases from J; junction bases left unmatched: 7. CDR1 is SGHKS, CDR2 YYEKEE, per germline (reference sequence). This CDR3 is CASSPGTGANNQPQHF. In nucleotides, the CDR3 is TGTGCCAGCAGCCCCGGGACAGGGGCGAACAATCAGCCCCAGCATTTT. The full variable domain, its missing parts supplied by reference TRBV5-5 and TRBJ1-5, is DAGVTQSPTHLIKTRGQQVTLRCSPISGHKSVSWYQQVLGQGPQFIFQYYEKEERGRGNFPDRFSARQFPNYSSELNVNALLLGDSALYLCASSPGTGANNQPQHFGDGTRLSIL.

V and J are TRBV9 and TRBJ2-2; 8 bases match TRBD1. V was pared by 4 bases and J by 10 bases, with 21 bases of the junction left unmatched. Per the germline V gene, CDR1 is SGDLS and CDR2 is YYNGEE. The CDR3 has 18 amino acids. The CDR3 DNA follows: TGTGCCAGCAGCACTCCCGACAGGGGTAGGCTAGGGCAGGTGGAGCTGTTTTTT. It codes for CASSTPDRGRLGQVELFF.

The chain recombines TRBV5-6 with TRBJ1-4; no clear D gene. V lost 4 bases and J lost 7, with 11 bases in between. The CDR3 contains 13 residues. Germline V lookup: CDR1 SGHDT, CDR2 YYEEEE. DNA for the CDR3: TGTGCCAGCAGCGGACTTGGGAGTGAAAAACTGTTTTTT. Translating it yields CASSGLGSEKLFF.